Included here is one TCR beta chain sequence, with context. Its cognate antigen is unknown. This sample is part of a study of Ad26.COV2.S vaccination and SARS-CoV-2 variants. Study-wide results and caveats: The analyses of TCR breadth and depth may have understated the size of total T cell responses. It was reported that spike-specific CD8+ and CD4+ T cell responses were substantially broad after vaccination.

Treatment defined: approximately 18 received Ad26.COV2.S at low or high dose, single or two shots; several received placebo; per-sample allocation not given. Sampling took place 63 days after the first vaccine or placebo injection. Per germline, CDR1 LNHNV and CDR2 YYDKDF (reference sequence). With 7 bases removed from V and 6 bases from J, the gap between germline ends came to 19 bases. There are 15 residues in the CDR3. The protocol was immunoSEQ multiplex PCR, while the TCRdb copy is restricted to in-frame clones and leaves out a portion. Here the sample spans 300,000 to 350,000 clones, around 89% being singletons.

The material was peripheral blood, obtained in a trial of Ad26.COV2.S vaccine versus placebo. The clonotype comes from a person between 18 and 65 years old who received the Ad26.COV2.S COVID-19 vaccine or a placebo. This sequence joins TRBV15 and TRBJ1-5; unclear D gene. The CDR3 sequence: CATTREQRPGQPQHF. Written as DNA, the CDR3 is TGTGCCACCACCCGAGAACAGAGACCTGGTCAGCCCCAGCATTTT.